These 6 T cell receptor beta chains originate from one sample sequenced in a study of shared clonotypes between healthy human individuals. Assay: immunoSEQ multiplex PCR; the TCRdb copy retains only in-frame clones and omits some. This sample has around 240,000 clones, with over 60% found just once. Source material: memory CD4+ T cells sorted from blood. Subset in this sample: CD45RA-negative fraction. The origin of the receptors is a man between 25 and 39 years old in good health.

There are a few counts of this clone. This chain uses TRBV11-2 with TRBJ2-2; 9 positions match TRBD1. The CDR3 has 17 amino acids. Trimming at V came to 0 bases and at J to 4 bases, leaving 6 bases not matched to a gene. Germline V lookup: CDR1 SGHAT, CDR2 FQNNGV. The CDR3 spells CASSLDNRGPVTGELFF. The CDR3 DNA follows: TGTGCCAGCAGCTTAGACAACAGGGGGCCAGTCACCGGGGAGCTGTTTTTT.

This clone was detected a few times. The gene calls are TRBV11-2 and TRBJ2-3; 8 bases fit TRBD2. V dropped 0 bases and J dropped 8; count of bases not matched to a gene: 4. Germline V CDR1 and CDR2: SGHAT, FQNNGV. This CDR3 is built from 14 residues. The CDR3 loop reads CASSLDPAGGTQYF. In DNA, the CDR3 is TGTGCCAGCAGCTTAGATCCGGCGGGGGGTACGCAGTATTTT.

The chain joins TRBV25-1 to TRBJ1-5, with a possible D match to TRBD1 (5 bases). The CDR3 has 15 amino acids. CDR1 and CDR2 from the germline V gene are MGHDK and SYGVNS. V lost 4 bases and J lost 11, with 21 bases in between. The CDR3 nucleotides read TGTGCCAGCAGTGGTCAGGGTGCGGAATCAGTGGCCCAGCATTTT. Translating gives CASSGQGAESVAQHF.

The CDR3 nucleotides are TGTGCCAGTACCCTCACAGGGGAACTTCAGCCCCAGCATTTT. This codes for CASTLTGELQPQHF. The chain combines TRBV19 with TRBJ1-5; 7 positions agree with TRBD1. There are 14 residues in the CDR3. Germline CDR1 LNHDA, CDR2 SQIVND (reference sequence). V was clipped by 7 bases and J by 6 bases; unmatched bases: 9.

This clone was seen only once. Germline and junction disagree at one end, which may indicate a read error. The chain uses TRBV6-5 and TRBJ2-7; 8 bases fit TRBD2. The CDR3 is 12 amino acids. CDR1 and CDR2 (germline): MNHEY, SVGAGI. The DNA for the CDR3 is TGTGCCAGCAGTTACTCCGCGGCGGGAGGCATTTTC. Protein product: CASSYSAAGGIF.

The rearrangement uses TRBV16 and TRBJ1-3; possibly TRBD1 for D (5 bases). CDR1 and CDR2 from the germline V gene are KGHSY and FQNENV. This CDR3 contains 16 residues. Trimming removed 4 bases from V and 0 bases from J, with 13 bases in between. The CDR3 DNA follows: TGTGCCAGCAGCCCCTCGGGACCGAACTCTGGAAACACCATATATTTT. Translation: CASSPSGPNSGNTIYF. Based on the CDR3 plus reference TRBV16 and TRBJ1-3, the full variable domain is GEEVAQTPKHLVRGEGQKAKLYCAPIKGHSYVFWYQQVLKNEFKFLISFQNENVFDETGMPKERFSAKCLPNSPCSLEIQATKLEDSAVYFCASSPSGPNSGNTIYFGEGSWLTVV.